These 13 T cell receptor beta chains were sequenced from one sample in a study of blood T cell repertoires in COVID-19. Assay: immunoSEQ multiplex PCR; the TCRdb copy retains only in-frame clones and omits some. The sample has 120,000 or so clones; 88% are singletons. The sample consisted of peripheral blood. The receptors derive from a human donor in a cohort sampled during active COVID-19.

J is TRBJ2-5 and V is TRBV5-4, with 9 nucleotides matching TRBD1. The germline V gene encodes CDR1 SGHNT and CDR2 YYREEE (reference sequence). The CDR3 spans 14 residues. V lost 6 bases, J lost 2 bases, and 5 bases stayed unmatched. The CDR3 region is CASTMDRGQETQYF. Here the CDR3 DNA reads TGTGCCAGCACGATGGACAGGGGACAAGAGACCCAGTACTTC.

The CDR3 DNA reads TGTGCCAGCAGCCCCCAGGGACTAGCGGAAATCTACGAGCAGTACTTC. As protein: CASSPQGLAEIYEQYF. V usage is TRBV7-2 and J usage is TRBJ2-7; 11 bases agree with TRBD2. This CDR3 has 16 residues. V lost 5 bases, J lost 3 bases, and 9 bases stayed unmatched. In germline, CDR1 is SGHTA, CDR2 FQGNSA.

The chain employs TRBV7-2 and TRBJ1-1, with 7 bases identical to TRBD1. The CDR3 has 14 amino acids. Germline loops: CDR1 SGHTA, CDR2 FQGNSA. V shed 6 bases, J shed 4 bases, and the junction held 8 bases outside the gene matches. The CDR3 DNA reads TGTGCCAGCAGAGAGGGGGCTGGGAGCACTGAAGCTTTCTTT. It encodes CASREGAGSTEAFF. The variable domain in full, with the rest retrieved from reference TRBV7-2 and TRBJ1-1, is GAGVSQSPSNKVTEKGKDVELRCDPISGHTALYWYRQSLGQGLEFLIYFQGNSAPDKSGLPSDRFSAERTGGSVSTLTIQRTQQEDSAVYLCASREGAGSTEAFFGQGTRLTVV.

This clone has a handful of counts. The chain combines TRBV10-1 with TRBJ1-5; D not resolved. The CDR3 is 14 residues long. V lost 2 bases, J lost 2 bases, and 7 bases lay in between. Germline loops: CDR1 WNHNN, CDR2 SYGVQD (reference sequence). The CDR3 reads CASSEDQGNQPQHF. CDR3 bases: TGCGCCAGCAGTGAGGACCAGGGCAATCAGCCCCAGCATTTT.

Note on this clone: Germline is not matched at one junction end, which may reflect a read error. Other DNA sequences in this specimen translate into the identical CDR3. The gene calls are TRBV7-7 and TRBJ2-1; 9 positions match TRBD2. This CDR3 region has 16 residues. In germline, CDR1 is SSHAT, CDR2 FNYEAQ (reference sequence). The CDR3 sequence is CASSPTGTSLTNEQFF. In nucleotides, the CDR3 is TGTGCTAGCAGCCCAACCGGGACTAGCTTAACCAATGAGCAGTTCTTC. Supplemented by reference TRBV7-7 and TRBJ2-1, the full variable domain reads GAGVSQSPRYKVTKRGQDVTLRCDPISSHATLYWYQQALGQGPEFLTYFNYEAQPDKSGLPSDRFSAERPEGSISTLTIQRTEQRDSAMYRCASSPTGTSLTNEQFFGPGTRLTVL.

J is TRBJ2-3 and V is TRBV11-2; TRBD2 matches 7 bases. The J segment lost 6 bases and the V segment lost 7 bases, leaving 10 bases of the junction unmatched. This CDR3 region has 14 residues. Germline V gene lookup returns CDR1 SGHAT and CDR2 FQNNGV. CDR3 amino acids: CASKNKRGADTQYF. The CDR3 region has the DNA TGTGCCAGCAAAAATAAGCGGGGTGCGGATACGCAGTATTTT.

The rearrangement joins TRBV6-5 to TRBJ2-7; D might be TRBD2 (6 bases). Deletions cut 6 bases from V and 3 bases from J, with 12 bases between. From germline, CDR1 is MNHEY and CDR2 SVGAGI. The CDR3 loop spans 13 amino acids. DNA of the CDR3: TGTGCCAGCAGCATGGGACTGAGCTACGAGCAGTACTTC. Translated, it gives CASSMGLSYEQYF.

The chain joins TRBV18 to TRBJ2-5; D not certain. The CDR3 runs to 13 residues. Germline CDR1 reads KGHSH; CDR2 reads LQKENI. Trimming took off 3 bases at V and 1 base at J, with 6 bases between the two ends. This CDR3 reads CASSPSIQETQYF. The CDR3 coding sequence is TGTGCCAGCTCACCTAGTATCCAAGAGACCCAGTACTTC.

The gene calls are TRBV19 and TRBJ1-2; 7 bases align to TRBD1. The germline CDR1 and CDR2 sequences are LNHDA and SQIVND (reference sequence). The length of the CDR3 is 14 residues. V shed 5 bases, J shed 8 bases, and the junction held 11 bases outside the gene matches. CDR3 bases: TGTGCCAGTAGTTCAAGACAGGGATGGCGGGGCTACACCTTC. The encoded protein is CASSSRQGWRGYTF.

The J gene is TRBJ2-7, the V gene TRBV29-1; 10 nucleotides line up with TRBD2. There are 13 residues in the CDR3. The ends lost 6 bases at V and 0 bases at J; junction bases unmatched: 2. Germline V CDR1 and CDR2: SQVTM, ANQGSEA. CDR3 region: CSVASGSSYEQYF. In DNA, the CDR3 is TGCAGCGTGGCTAGCGGGAGCTCCTACGAGCAGTACTTC.

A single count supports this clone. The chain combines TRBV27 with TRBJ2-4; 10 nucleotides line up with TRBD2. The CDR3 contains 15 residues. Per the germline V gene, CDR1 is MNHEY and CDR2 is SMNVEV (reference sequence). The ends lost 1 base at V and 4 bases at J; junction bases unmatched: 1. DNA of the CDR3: TGTGCCAGCAGTTTATTAGCGGGGGGTAAAAACATTCAGTACTTC. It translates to CASSLLAGGKNIQYF.

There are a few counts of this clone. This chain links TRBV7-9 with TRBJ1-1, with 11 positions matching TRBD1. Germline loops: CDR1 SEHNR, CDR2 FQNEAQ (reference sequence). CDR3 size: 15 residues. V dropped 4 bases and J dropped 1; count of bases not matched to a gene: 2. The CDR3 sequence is CASSWDRGANTEAFF. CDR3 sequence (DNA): TGTGCCAGCAGCTGGGACAGGGGGGCGAACACTGAAGCTTTCTTT.

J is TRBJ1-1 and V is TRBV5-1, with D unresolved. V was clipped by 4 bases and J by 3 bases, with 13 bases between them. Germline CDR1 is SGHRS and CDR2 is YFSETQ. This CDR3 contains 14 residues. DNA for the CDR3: TGCGCCAGCAGCGGTCTCAGTCGGGACACTGAAGCTTTCTTT. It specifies CASSGLSRDTEAFF. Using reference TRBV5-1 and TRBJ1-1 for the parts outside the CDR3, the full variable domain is KAGVTQTPRYLIKTRGQQVTLSCSPISGHRSVSWYQQTPGQGLQFLFEYFSETQRNKGNFPGRFSGRQFSNSRSEMNVSTLELGDSALYLCASSGLSRDTEAFFGQGTRLTVV.